The entry below describes one T cell receptor (beta chain). In the study's own analysis: Amplification from reference gene primers served as the basis for estimated nucleated cell counts. Clones were sequenced by immunoSEQ multiplex PCR, and TCRdb holds only the in-frame ones, with some missing. For V, J and clone size, that table is used; D and trimming come from the DNA. Here the sample spans about 350,000 clones, 85% to 90% being singletons. Cohorts were based on clinical histories the participants reported. Individuals in the exposed group had encountered a COVID-19 case within 2 weeks preceding study entry. This sample was taken from a study of blood T cell repertoires in COVID-19. The junction had 9 bases not matched to a gene; V was cut back by 11 bases and J by 5 bases. The CDR3 runs 13 residues. Germline-derived CDR1 and CDR2 are ENHRY and SYGVKD.

The clonotype was recovered from a woman between 25 and 40 years old who had been exposed to COVID-19. Sequenced material: PBMCs or T cells enriched from blood (not recorded which). The chain carries TRBV10-3 and TRBJ2-3, with TRBD2 matching 8 bases. CDR3 loop: CALQAGAGDTQYF. CDR3 nucleotides: TGTGCCCTCCAAGCGGGAGCGGGAGATACGCAGTATTTT.